The rows below give T cell receptor beta chains drawn from one sample of a study of blood T cells in healthy people across ages. Each CDR3 protein gets one entry after TCRdb re-called the 5' RACE reads with MiXCR. The table has roughly 800,000 distinct CDR3 sequences, roughly 24% seen once. A further study also used this sample, focusing on T cells of mothers and their children.

The sequenced sample consisted of blood. The receptors stem from a boy younger than 18 in good health. Each CDR3 is given with its conserved first and last residue. The order of the fields is V gene, clone size, D gene, J gene, CDR3 DNA, CDR3 protein. D genes are given only for firm matches. Not all rows give a size; the values are once, few, many and, for expanded clones, a class.

>TRBV5-1|few|.|TRBJ2-1
TGCGCCAGCAGCGCCGAAGGAAAGAACTACAATGAGCAGTTCTTC
CASSAEGKNYNEQFF
>TRBV5-1|.|TRBD1|TRBJ1-2
TGCGCCAGCAGCTTGCGGCGGACAGGGGGCGCGTTCTATGGCTACACCTTC
CASSLRRTGGAFYGYTF
>TRBV12-3/TRBV12-4|few|.|TRBJ2-5
TGTGCCAGCAGTCCCGGGATGGCCCTCCAAGAGACCCAGTACTTC
CASSPGMALQETQYF
>TRBV7-2|many|TRBD1|TRBJ2-5
TGTGCCAGCAGCATCGGGACAGGGTTGGAGACCCAGTACTTC
CASSIGTGLETQYF
>TRBV21-1|few|.|TRBJ1-2
TGTGCCAGCACCCTTGCCCGGGACAGGGATTGCTACACCTTC
CASTLARDRDCYTF
>TRBV30|few|.|TRBJ1-1
TGTGCCTGGAGTGATGGAGCGGCCACTGAAGCTTTCTTT
CAWSDGAATEAFF
>TRBV18|.|TRBD1|TRBJ2-5
TGTGCCAGCTCACGAGAGCCGGGACAGGGGGAAAAGACCCAGTACTTC
CASSREPGQGEKTQYF
>TRBV9|many|TRBD2|TRBJ2-1
TGTGCCAGCAGCCTCCTAGCGGGGGGGCGTTATGAGCAGTTCTTC
CASSLLAGGRYEQFF
>TRBV4-1|.|TRBD1|TRBJ2-1
TGCGCCAGCAGCCAGCGCCGGGACAGGGAGGTCAATGAGCAGTTCTTC
CASSQRRDREVNEQFF
>TRBV12-3/TRBV12-4|few|.|TRBJ2-2
TGTGCCAGCAGTTTAGGGGGTCCCCGGAACACCGGGGAGCTGTTTTTT
CASSLGGPRNTGELFF
>TRBV6-1|.|.|TRBJ2-3
TGTGCCAGCAGTGAAATCGTTCGAGGAGATACGCAGTATTTT
CASSEIVRGDTQYF
>TRBV4-1|few|TRBD1|TRBJ2-1
TGCGCCAGCAGCCGACCCGGGACAGGGAGGGGGGATGAGCAGTTCTTC
CASSRPGTGRGDEQFF
>TRBV9|.|.|TRBJ2-3
TGTGCCAGCAGCGGAAGCCCGAGGTCAGCTGAGACCCAGTACTTT
CASSGSPRSAETQYF
>TRBV3-1|once|.|TRBJ1-2
TGTGCCAGCAGCCAAGATAAGGGGCTCTATGGCTACACCTTC
CASSQDKGLYGYTF
>TRBV7-9|once|.|TRBJ1-1
TGTGCCAGCAGCTTATCGGGGGCAACTGAAGCTTTCTTT
CASSLSGATEAFF
>TRBV20-1|.|.|TRBJ2-6
TGCAGTGCTAGAATCTCTGGGGCCAACGTCCTGACTTTC
CSARISGANVLTF
>TRBV7-9|.|.|TRBJ2-4
TGTGCCAGCAGTCCGCGGCCCCCAGCAGAAAACATTCAGTACTTC
CASSPRPPAENIQYF
>TRBV18|.|TRBD2|TRBJ2-7
TGTGCCAGCTCACTCGGACTAGCAGCCGACGAGCAGTACTTC
CASSLGLAADEQYF
>TRBV7-9|.|TRBD2|TRBJ2-3
TGTGCCAGCAGCTCCCTAGCGGAAGATGGCACAGATACGCAGTATTTT
CASSSLAEDGTDTQYF
>TRBV12-3/TRBV12-4|.|TRBD1|TRBJ1-5
TGTGCCAGCAGTTATTCCCCCTCGACAGGGCGTCAGCCCCAGCATTTT
CASSYSPSTGRQPQHF
>TRBV10-3|few|TRBD2|TRBJ2-5
TGTGCCATCAGGCCGGCGAGCGGGGTACAAGAGACCCAGTACTTC
CAIRPASGVQETQYF
>TRBV5-1|few|TRBD1|TRBJ2-1
TGCGCCAGCAGCCGACAGGGGGTGTCCTACAATGAGCAGTTCTTC
CASSRQGVSYNEQFF
>TRBV21-1|.|.|TRBJ2-7
TGTGCCAGTACAGACTGGGACAGCCAGGGTGAGCAGTACTTC
CASTDWDSQGEQYF
>TRBV20-1|few|TRBD1|TRBJ1-2
TGCAGTGCCGCGACAGGGATCCTATATGGCTACACCTTC
CSAATGILYGYTF
>TRBV25-1|.|.|TRBJ2-5
TGTGCCAGCAGTGAAGGGGGCCTGGACTCCGAGACCCAGTACTTC
CASSEGGLDSETQYF
>TRBV7-3|.|.|TRBJ2-3
TGTGCCAGCAGCTTTGGGGGGGCGGCAGATACGCAGTATTTT
CASSFGGAADTQYF
>TRBV27|.|.|TRBJ2-4
TGTGCCAGCAGTTTAAGGGAGAATGGAAACATTCAGTACTTC
CASSLRENGNIQYF
>TRBV4-2|few|.|TRBJ1-1
TGTGCCAGCAGCCAAGATTATTTGGCCACTGAAGCTTTCTTT
CASSQDYLATEAFF
>TRBV30|.|.|TRBJ1-1
TGTGCCTGGAGTAATGTTTCGTTGTCACTGATCATGAACACTGAAGCTTTCTTT
CAWSNVSLSLIMNTEAFF
>TRBV12-3/TRBV12-4|.|.|TRBJ1-2
TGTGCCAGCATTCCCGGTTCTAACTATGGCTACACCTTC
CASIPGSNYGYTF
>TRBV29-1|few|TRBD1|TRBJ2-1
TGCAGCGTTGGACAGGGGGCCGGTGAGCAGTTCTTC
CSVGQGAGEQFF
>TRBV7-9|.|TRBD1|TRBJ2-7
TGTGCCAGCAGCTTAGACAGGGGGGAAACCTACGAGCAGTACTTC
CASSLDRGETYEQYF
>TRBV3-1|few|TRBD2|TRBJ2-5
TGTGCCAGCAGCCAAGATATCACTAGCGGGGGTGAGACCCAGTACTTC
CASSQDITSGGETQYF
>TRBV28|few|.|TRBJ2-5
TGTGCCAGCGCATCCCTGGAGACCCAGTACTTC
CASASLETQYF
>TRBV28|many|.|TRBJ2-5
TGTGCCAGCAGTCCCGTCCAAGAGACCCAGTACTTC
CASSPVQETQYF
>TRBV7-2|many|.|TRBJ1-5
TGTGCCAGCAGCTTATGGCGAGATCAGCCCCAGCATTTT
CASSLWRDQPQHF
>TRBV5-1|.|.|TRBJ1-2
TGCGCCAGCAGCTCCCAGGTCCTCCAGTCAAACTATGGCTACACCTTC
CASSSQVLQSNYGYTF
>TRBV12-3/TRBV12-4|.|.|TRBJ2-7
TGTGCCAGCAGTTTCCCGCAGGTCGAACACGAGCAGTACTTC
CASSFPQVEHEQYF
>TRBV7-9|few|.|TRBJ1-4
TGTGCCAGCAGCGTTGGACAGAACGTCGGTGAAAAACTGTTTTTT
CASSVGQNVGEKLFF
>TRBV28|few|.|TRBJ2-1
TGTGCCAGCAGACCCCCCTCGGGCAATGAGCAGTTCTTC
CASRPPSGNEQFF
>TRBV7-2|.|.|TRBJ1-1
TGTGCCAGCAGCCTACACAGAATTCAGAACACTGAAGCTTTCTTT
CASSLHRIQNTEAFF
>TRBV7-3|.|.|TRBJ2-1
TGTGCCAGCAGCCCTGAGGGAAGGGGGGCCTACAATGAGCAGTTCTTC
CASSPEGRGAYNEQFF
>TRBV9|.|.|TRBJ2-5
TGTGCCAGCAGCGTAGCTCCGGGGCAAGAGACCCAGTACTTC
CASSVAPGQETQYF
>TRBV18|.|.|TRBJ1-2
TGTGCCAGCTCCCTTGGGGGCACGAGAGACTATGGCTACACCTTC
CASSLGGTRDYGYTF
>TRBV5-1|.|.|TRBJ2-7
TGCGCCAGCAGCTTAAGAGGGGAGGTCTACGAGCAGTACTTC
CASSLRGEVYEQYF
>TRBV12-3/TRBV12-4|few|.|TRBJ2-2
TGTGCCAGCAGTTTAAATAGCGGCTCGAACACCGGGGAGCTGTTTTTT
CASSLNSGSNTGELFF
>TRBV12-5|.|.|TRBJ1-6
TGTGCTAGTGGTTTGGTACACAAGAGCTCCTATAATTCACCCCTCCACTTT
CASGLVHKSSYNSPLHF